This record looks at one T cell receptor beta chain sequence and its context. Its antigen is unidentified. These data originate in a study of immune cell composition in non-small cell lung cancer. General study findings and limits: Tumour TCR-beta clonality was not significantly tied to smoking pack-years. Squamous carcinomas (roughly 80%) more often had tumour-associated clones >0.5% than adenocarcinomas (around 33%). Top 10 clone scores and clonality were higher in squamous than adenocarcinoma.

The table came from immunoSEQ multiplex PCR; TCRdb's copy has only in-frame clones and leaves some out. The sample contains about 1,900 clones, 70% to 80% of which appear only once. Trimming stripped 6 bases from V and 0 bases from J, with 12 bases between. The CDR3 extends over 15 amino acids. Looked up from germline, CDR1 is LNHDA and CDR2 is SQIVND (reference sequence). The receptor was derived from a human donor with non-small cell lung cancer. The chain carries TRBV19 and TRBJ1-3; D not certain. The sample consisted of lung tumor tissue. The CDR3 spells CASSKDGSSGNTIYF. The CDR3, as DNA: TGTGCCAGTAGCAAGGACGGGAGCTCTGGAAACACCATATATTTT.